This entry is about one TCR beta chain. Its specificity is unknown. The data originate from a study of vaccination and CD4 T cells after COVID-19. Study-wide background: A median of roughly 72 days (range 14 to 241) separated dose two from the taking of post-vaccine samples. Cultures serving as controls received a peptide pool (CEFX or HIV-1 Nef) or no peptide.

Documented treatment: roughly ten-day PBMC culture with coronavirus spike peptide pools or control peptides (ViraFEST assay). Before TCRs were sequenced, ViraFEST expanded antigen-specific T cells with peptide pools. Germline V lookup: CDR1 SGHKS, CDR2 YYEKEE (reference sequence). The CDR3 is made up of 15 amino acids. Trimming removed 0 bases from V and 7 bases from J; junction bases left unmatched: 5. Oncomine TCR Beta short-read sequencing was applied to DNA from cultured CD4+ T cells. TCRdb passed the PCR reads through MiXCR, listing each CDR3 protein once. The sample carries 15,000 to 20,000 distinct CDR3 sequences, 70% to 75% recorded once.

The sample consisted of CD4+ T cells from blood, cultured in vitro. The origin of this receptor is a human donor who had recovered from COVID-19. The gene calls are TRBV5-5 and TRBJ2-7, with 12 bases lining up with TRBD1. This CDR3 reads CASSLAGQGAGEQYF. The CDR3 DNA reads as TGTGCCAGCAGCTTGGCGGGACAGGGGGCAGGAGAGCAGTACTTC.